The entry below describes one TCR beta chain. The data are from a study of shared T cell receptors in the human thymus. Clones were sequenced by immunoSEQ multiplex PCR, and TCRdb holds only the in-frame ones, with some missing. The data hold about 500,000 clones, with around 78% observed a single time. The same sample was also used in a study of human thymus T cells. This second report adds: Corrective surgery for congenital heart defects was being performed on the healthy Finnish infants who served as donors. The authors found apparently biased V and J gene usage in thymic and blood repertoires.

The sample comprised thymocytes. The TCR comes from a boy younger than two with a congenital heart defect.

CDR3 loop: CASSPAGRGSTYEQYF. The CDR3 DNA follows: TGTGCCAGCAGCCCCGCGGGACGAGGATCCACCTACGAGCAGTACTTC. The chain carries TRBV28 and TRBJ2-7; the D gene is possibly TRBD2 (6 bases). The CDR3 is made up of 16 amino acids. The V and J ends lost 6 bases and 2 bases respectively, with 20 bases between them. Germline V lookup: CDR1 MDHEN, CDR2 SYDVKM.